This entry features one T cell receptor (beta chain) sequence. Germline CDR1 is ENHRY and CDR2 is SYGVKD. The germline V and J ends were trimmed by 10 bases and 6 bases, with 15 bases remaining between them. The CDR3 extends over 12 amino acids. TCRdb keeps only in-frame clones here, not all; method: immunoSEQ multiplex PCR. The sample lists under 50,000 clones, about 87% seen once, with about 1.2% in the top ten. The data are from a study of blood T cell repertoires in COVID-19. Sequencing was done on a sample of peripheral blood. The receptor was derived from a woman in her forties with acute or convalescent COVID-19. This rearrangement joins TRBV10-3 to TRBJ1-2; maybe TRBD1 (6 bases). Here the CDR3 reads CATSGTPDGYTF. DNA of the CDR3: TGTGCCACGTCCGGGACACCAGATGGCTACACCTTC.